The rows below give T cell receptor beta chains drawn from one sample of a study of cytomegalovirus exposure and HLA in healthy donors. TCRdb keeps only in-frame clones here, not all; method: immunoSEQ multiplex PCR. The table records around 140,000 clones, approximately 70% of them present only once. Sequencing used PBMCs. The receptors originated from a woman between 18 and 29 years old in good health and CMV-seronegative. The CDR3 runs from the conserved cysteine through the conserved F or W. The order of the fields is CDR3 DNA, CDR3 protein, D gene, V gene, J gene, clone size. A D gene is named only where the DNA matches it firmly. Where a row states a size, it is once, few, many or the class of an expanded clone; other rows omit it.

TGTGCCAGCAGCCCACCGGGACTAGCGGGAGGGCGGTACAATGAGCAGTTCTTC	CASSPPGLAGGRYNEQFF	TRBD2	TRBV7-9	TRBJ2-1	-
TGTGCCAGCACCGTAAATTTCAGGGGTAAGGGATGGAGTGAAAAACTGTTTTTT	CASTVNFRGKGWSEKLFF	-	TRBV11-3	TRBJ1-4	-
TGTGCCAGCAGTTTTAGCAGCGGGGCTTTCTTT	CASSFSSGAFF	-	TRBV28	TRBJ1-1	once
TGTGCCAGCGTTCCAGGGGGTGCCAAAAACATTCAGTACTTC	CASVPGGAKNIQYF	TRBD1	TRBV6-5	TRBJ2-4	-
TGCGCCAGCAGCCGCGGACTAGCTTTTGCCGGGGAGCTGTTTTTT	CASSRGLAFAGELFF	TRBD2	TRBV4-3	TRBJ2-2	few
TGCGCCAGCAGCTTAAAGGCAGGGCAAGGGCAGTTCTTC	CASSLKAGQGQFF	-	TRBV5-1	TRBJ2-1	few
TGTGCCAGCAGCTTAGACACTTCTAACTATGGCTACACCTTC	CASSLDTSNYGYTF	-	TRBV7-3	TRBJ1-2	-
TGTGCCAGCAGCCCGAGGGTGGGACAGGGGTATTGGAATGAGCAGTTCTTC	CASSPRVGQGYWNEQFF	TRBD1	TRBV9	TRBJ2-1	-
TGTGCCAGCAGCTTAGTTCGGGGCTCCTACAATGAGCAGTTCTTC	CASSLVRGSYNEQFF	-	TRBV11-2	TRBJ2-1	-
TGTGCCAGCAGCTTAGGTTGGACTAGCGGGGGTTTACTATACAATGAGCAGTTCTTC	CASSLGWTSGGLLYNEQFF	TRBD2	TRBV11-3	TRBJ2-1	-
TGTGCCAGCAGCACTCTAGCGGGAGCTTTCACCGGGGAGCTGTTTTTT	CASSTLAGAFTGELFF	TRBD2	TRBV7-8	TRBJ2-2	few
TGTGCCAGCAGCATGACAGCTTTGGGCTATGGCTACACCTTC	CASSMTALGYGYTF	-	TRBV7-8	TRBJ1-2	-
TGTGCCAGCAGTGAATTTCTAGAATCCTACGAGCAGTACTTC	CASSEFLESYEQYF	-	TRBV6-1	TRBJ2-7	-
TGTGCCACCAGCCGGGACAGGGCTAGTAATCAGCCCCAGCATTTT	CATSRDRASNQPQHF	TRBD1	TRBV15	TRBJ1-5	-
TGTGCCAGCAGTTACTCGAGACAAGCACTTACGCCCCTCCACTTT	CASSYSRQALTPLHF	-	TRBV6-5	TRBJ1-6	-
TGCGCCAGCAGCCAAGATAACAGGGGCTGGATCGGGGAGCTGTTTTTT	CASSQDNRGWIGELFF	TRBD1	TRBV4-3	TRBJ2-2	-
TGTGCCACCAGCAGAGAAGCTGCGTCTAGCACAGATACGCAGTATTTT	CATSREAASSTDTQYF	-	TRBV15	TRBJ2-3	-
TGCAGCGTCGACCTCCGACAGGGGTCGACTGAAGCTTTCTTT	CSVDLRQGSTEAFF	TRBD1	TRBV29-1	TRBJ1-1	-
TGTGCCAGCAGCCCCGGAGGCACAGCTGGAAACACCATATATTTT	CASSPGGTAGNTIYF	-	TRBV9	TRBJ1-3	few
TGTGCCAGCAGCCCCAACCTAGCGGGACGTGGTTCCGGGGAGCTGTTTTTT	CASSPNLAGRGSGELFF	TRBD2	TRBV9	TRBJ2-2	-
TGTGCCAGCAGCTTATCAGGGGGCCACATCGGAAACACCATATATTTT	CASSLSGGHIGNTIYF	TRBD1	TRBV7-2	TRBJ1-3	-
TGCGCCAGCAGCCAAGCCACGGGGGGCTCGGAAAAACTGTTTTTT	CASSQATGGSEKLFF	-	TRBV4-3	TRBJ1-4	-
TGTGCCAGCACCATGACTAGCGGGGGGGCCGGGGAGCAGTTCTTC	CASTMTSGGAGEQFF	TRBD2	TRBV28	TRBJ2-1	once
TGTGCCAGCAGCCGGGGACAGGGTGAGGGCTACACCTTC	CASSRGQGEGYTF	TRBD1	TRBV7-3	TRBJ1-2	-
TGTGCCAGCTCACCATACTCGGGACAGAAAGAGACCCAGTACTTC	CASSPYSGQKETQYF	TRBD1	TRBV18	TRBJ2-5	-
TGTGCTGGGGGGGGCCTCGGCAATGAGCAGTTCTTC	CAGGGLGNEQFF	-	TRBV7-9	TRBJ2-1	few
TGTGCTAGCGGGAGAGAAGTGAACACTGAAGCTTTCTTT	CASGREVNTEAFF	-	TRBV12-5	TRBJ1-1	-
TGTGCTAGCAGCCCTTGGACAGGGACCCCCGGGGAGCTGTTTTTT	CASSPWTGTPGELFF	TRBD1	TRBV7-7	TRBJ2-2	once
TGTGCCGCGAACAGGGGCCAGAACACTGAAGCTTTCTTT	CAANRGQNTEAFF	TRBD1	TRBV19	TRBJ1-1	-
TGCGCCAGCAGCTTGGGGACAGACTACCAAGAGACCCAGTACTTC	CASSLGTDYQETQYF	-	TRBV5-1	TRBJ2-5	-
TGTGCCAGCAGTTACGGGGCTAGGGGAGGCTACACCTTC	CASSYGARGGYTF	-	TRBV6-5	TRBJ1-2	-
TGTGCCAGCAGTCGGACTAGCGGGAAGTACAATGAGCAGTTCTTC	CASSRTSGKYNEQFF	TRBD2	TRBV28	TRBJ2-1	-
TGTGCCACCAGCAGAGATAGTTCACCCCTCCACTTT	CATSRDSSPLHF	-	TRBV15	TRBJ1-6	-
TGTGCCAGCAGCCCCCCCGGAGGGGCATCTTACGAGCAGTACTTC	CASSPPGGASYEQYF	-	TRBV28	TRBJ2-7	-
TGTGCCAGCAGTCGGGGACAGGGAAATGAAAAACTGTTTTTT	CASSRGQGNEKLFF	TRBD1	TRBV6-5	TRBJ1-4	-
TGTGCCAGCTCACCGTCCGTCGCTAGCGGGGGGGCCGCGGACAATGAGCAGTTCTTC	CASSPSVASGGAADNEQFF	TRBD2	TRBV18	TRBJ2-1	-
TGTGCCAGCAGCCAGATGGATGAAAAACTGTTTTTT	CASSQMDEKLFF	-	TRBV28	TRBJ1-4	few
TGTGCCAGCAGTTTGCTGAGTAACTCTGGGGCCAACGTCCTGACTTTC	CASSLLSNSGANVLTF	-	TRBV5-6	TRBJ2-6	-
TGTGCCAGCTCACCTCCAGGGTCCGAATCCTACGAGCAGTACTTC	CASSPPGSESYEQYF	-	TRBV18	TRBJ2-7	-
TGTGCCAGCAGCTTGGCGGGGTTTGGATTTGATTCACCCCTCCACTTT	CASSLAGFGFDSPLHF	-	TRBV5-5	TRBJ1-6	-
TGCGCCAGCAGCTTGGTGGGACAGGGTATACACGAGCAGTACTTC	CASSLVGQGIHEQYF	TRBD1	TRBV5-1	TRBJ2-7	-
TGTGCCAGCAGTGAACCCTGGGGACCGGGACAGGGAAGCTATAGCAATCAGCCCCAGCATTTT	CASSEPWGPGQGSYSNQPQHF	TRBD1	TRBV6-1	TRBJ1-5	-
TGTGCCAGCGCGGACAGGGGGCGAAATGAGCAGTTCTTC	CASADRGRNEQFF	TRBD1	TRBV28	TRBJ2-1	-
TGTGCCAGCAGCAGTCCGGGACAGGTAAACGAGCAGTACTTC	CASSSPGQVNEQYF	-	TRBV21-1	TRBJ2-7	-
TGTGCCAGCAGTTTGAGACTAGCGGGGGGTAATGAGCAGTTCTTC	CASSLRLAGGNEQFF	TRBD2	TRBV28	TRBJ2-1	few
TGTGCCAGCAGCTCTCTACTAGCGGGGGCCTCCTACGAGCAGTACTTC	CASSSLLAGASYEQYF	TRBD2	TRBV5-4	TRBJ2-7	-
TGTGCCAGCAGAGCGTTCTCGCGGGACTCTACCGGGGAGCTGTTTTTT	CASRAFSRDSTGELFF	-	TRBV7-6	TRBJ2-2	-
TGTGCCAGTATCAGAGGGTTCTCTGGAAACACCATATATTTT	CASIRGFSGNTIYF	-	TRBV19	TRBJ1-3	few
TGTGCCAGCTCCCCCGGACAGTCCGGTTCCCATGAGCAGTTCTTC	CASSPGQSGSHEQFF	-	TRBV18	TRBJ2-1	-
TGTGCCTGGAGTTCCAGGTGGGAGCAGTTCTTC	CAWSSRWEQFF	-	TRBV30	TRBJ2-1	-
TGCGCCAGCAGCATTGAAACATCGGGGAGCTATGGCTACACCTTC	CASSIETSGSYGYTF	-	TRBV4-1	TRBJ1-2	-
TGCGCCAGCAGCCAACAGGGTCTCGCTAACAATGAGCAGTTCTTC	CASSQQGLANNEQFF	-	TRBV4-3	TRBJ2-1	-
TGCGCCAGCAGCACCCGACAGGGACTGGGGAGTGGGCAGTTCTTC	CASSTRQGLGSGQFF	-	TRBV5-1	TRBJ2-1	-
TGTGCCAGCAGTGACTCGACTAGCGGGGGGGCTGAGCAGTTCTTC	CASSDSTSGGAEQFF	TRBD2	TRBV6-4	TRBJ2-1	-
TGTGCCAGCAGCCCCCGGGACAGGGGATGGGGCACAGATACGCAGTATTTT	CASSPRDRGWGTDTQYF	TRBD1	TRBV9	TRBJ2-3	-
TGTGCCAGCAGCTTCCGACTTTCCGGGGAGCTGTTTTTT	CASSFRLSGELFF	-	TRBV5-8	TRBJ2-2	once
TGTGCCAGCAGTGACAGGGTTTCTGCCAATGAGCAGTTCTTC	CASSDRVSANEQFF	TRBD1	TRBV27	TRBJ2-1	-
TGTGCCAGCAGTTACTCGAGGGCCCTAGGTGAAAAACTGTTTTTT	CASSYSRALGEKLFF	-	TRBV6-5	TRBJ1-4	once
TGTGCCTGGAGTCGGACAGCTAGCAATCAGCCCCAGCATTTT	CAWSRTASNQPQHF	-	TRBV30	TRBJ1-5	-
TGTGCCAGCAGCCAAGATCCCAGGGGGGTTAACTATGGCTACACCTTC	CASSQDPRGVNYGYTF	TRBD1	TRBV4-2	TRBJ1-2	-